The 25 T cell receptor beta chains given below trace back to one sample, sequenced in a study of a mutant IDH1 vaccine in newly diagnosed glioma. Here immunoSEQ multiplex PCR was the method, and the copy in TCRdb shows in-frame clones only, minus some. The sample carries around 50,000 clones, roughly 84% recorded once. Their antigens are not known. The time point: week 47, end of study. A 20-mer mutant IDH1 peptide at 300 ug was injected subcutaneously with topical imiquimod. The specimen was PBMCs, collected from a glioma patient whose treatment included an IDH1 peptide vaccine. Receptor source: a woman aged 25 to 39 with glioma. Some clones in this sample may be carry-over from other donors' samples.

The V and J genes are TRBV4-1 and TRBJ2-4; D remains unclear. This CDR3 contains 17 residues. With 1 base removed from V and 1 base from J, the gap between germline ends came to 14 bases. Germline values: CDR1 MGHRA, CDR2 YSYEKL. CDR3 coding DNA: TGCGCCAGCAGCCAAGCCGGGCTTACCGGGGCCAAAAACATTCAGTACTTC. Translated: CASSQAGLTGAKNIQYF.

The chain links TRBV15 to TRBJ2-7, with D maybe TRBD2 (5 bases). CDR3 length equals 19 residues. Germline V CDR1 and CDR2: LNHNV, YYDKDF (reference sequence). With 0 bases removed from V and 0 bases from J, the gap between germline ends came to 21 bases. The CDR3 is CATSREGRFEGLNSYEQYF. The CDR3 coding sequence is TGTGCCACCAGCAGAGAAGGAAGGTTTGAGGGCCTAAACTCCTACGAGCAGTACTTC.

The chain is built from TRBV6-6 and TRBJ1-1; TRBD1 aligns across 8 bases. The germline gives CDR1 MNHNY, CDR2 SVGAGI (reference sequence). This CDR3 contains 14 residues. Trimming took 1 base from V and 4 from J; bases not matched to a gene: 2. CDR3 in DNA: TGTGCCAGCAGTTACTACACAGGGGGCACTGAAGCTTTCTTT. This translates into CASSYYTGGTEAFF.

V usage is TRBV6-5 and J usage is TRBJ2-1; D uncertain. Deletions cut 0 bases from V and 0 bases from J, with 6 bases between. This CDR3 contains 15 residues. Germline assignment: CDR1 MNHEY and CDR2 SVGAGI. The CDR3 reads CASSYSESSYNEQFF. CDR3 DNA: TGTGCCAGCAGTTACTCAGAGAGCTCCTACAATGAGCAGTTCTTC.

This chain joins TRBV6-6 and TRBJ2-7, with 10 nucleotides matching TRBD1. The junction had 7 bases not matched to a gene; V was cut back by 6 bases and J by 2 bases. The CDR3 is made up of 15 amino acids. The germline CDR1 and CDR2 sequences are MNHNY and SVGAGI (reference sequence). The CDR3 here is CASSQRTGGTYEQYF. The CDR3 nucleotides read TGTGCCAGCAGCCAGAGGACAGGGGGAACCTACGAGCAGTACTTC.

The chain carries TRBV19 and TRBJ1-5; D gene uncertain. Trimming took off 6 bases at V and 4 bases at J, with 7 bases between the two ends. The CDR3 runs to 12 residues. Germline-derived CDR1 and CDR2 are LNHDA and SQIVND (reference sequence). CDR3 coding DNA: TGTGCCAGTAGCTACGGGAATCAGCCCCAGCATTTT. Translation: CASSYGNQPQHF.

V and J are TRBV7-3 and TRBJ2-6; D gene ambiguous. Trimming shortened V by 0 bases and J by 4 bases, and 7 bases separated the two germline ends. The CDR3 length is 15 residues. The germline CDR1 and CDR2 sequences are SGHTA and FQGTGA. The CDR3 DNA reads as TGTGCCAGCAGCTTAACGAGAGCGGGGGCCAACGTCCTGACTTTC. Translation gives CASSLTRAGANVLTF. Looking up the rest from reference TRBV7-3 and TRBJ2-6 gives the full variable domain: GAGVSQTPSNKVTEKGKYVELRCDPISGHTALYWYRQSLGQGPEFLIYFQGTGAADDSGLPNDRFFAVRPEGSVSTLKIQRTERGDSAVYLCASSLTRAGANVLTFGAGSRLTVL.

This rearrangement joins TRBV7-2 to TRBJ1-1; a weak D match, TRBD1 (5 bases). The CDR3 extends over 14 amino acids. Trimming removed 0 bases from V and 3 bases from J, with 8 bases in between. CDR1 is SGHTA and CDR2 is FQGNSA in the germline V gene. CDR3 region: CASSLAGDYTEAFF. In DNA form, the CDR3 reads TGTGCCAGCAGCTTAGCAGGGGACTACACTGAAGCTTTCTTT.

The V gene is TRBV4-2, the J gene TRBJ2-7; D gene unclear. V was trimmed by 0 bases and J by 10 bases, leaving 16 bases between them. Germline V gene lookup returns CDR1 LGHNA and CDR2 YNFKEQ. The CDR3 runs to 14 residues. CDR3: CASSQDLLRHLQYF. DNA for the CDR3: TGTGCCAGCAGCCAAGATCTTCTCCGCCACCTCCAGTACTTC.

The CDR3 nucleotides read TGTGCCAGCAGTGGAAGGTTAGCGGGGTCCTACGAGCAGTACTTC. This gives the protein CASSGRLAGSYEQYF. The chain carries TRBV2 and TRBJ2-7; 8 bases map to TRBD2. The germline gives CDR1 SNHLY, CDR2 FYNNEI. This CDR3 has 15 amino acids. With 4 bases clipped from V and 1 base from J, the junction kept 6 bases outside the gene matches.

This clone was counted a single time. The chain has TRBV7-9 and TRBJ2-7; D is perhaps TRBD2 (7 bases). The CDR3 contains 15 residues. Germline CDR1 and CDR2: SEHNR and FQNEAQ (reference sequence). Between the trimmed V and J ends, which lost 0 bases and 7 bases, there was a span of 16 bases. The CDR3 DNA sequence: TGTGCCAGCAGCTTAGCCCAAGGGGGAGGGATTGAGCAGTACTTC. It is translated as CASSLAQGGGIEQYF.

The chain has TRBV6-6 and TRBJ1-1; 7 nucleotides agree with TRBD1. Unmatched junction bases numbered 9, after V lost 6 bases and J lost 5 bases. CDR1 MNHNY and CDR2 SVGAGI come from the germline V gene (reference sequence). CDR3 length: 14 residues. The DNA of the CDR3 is TGTGCCAGCAGCCCCAACAGGGGTTTGACTGAAGCTTTCTTT. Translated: CASSPNRGLTEAFF.

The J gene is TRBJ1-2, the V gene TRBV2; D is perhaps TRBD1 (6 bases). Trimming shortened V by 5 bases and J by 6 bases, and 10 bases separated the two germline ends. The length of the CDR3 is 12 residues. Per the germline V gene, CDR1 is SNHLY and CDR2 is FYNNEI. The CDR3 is CASSSAGDGYTF. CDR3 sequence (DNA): TGTGCCAGCAGTTCCGCAGGGGATGGCTACACCTTC.

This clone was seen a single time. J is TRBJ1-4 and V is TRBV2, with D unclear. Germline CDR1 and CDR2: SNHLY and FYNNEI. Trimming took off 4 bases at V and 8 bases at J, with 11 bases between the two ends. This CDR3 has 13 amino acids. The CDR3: CASSATPGEKLFF. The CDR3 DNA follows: TGTGCCAGCAGTGCCACCCCGGGGGAAAAACTGTTTTTT.

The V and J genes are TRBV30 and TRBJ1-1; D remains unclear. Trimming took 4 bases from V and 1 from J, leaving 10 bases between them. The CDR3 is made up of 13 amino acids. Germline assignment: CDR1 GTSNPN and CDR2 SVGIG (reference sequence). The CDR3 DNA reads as TGTGCCTGGAATAAGAAGACGAACACTGAAGCTTTCTTT. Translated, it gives CAWNKKTNTEAFF.

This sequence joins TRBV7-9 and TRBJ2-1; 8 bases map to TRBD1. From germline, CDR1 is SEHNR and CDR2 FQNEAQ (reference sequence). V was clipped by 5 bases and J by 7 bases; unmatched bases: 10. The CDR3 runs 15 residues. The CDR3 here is CASSLPGQDGNEQFF. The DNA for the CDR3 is TGTGCCAGCAGCCTCCCGGGACAGGATGGGAATGAGCAGTTCTTC.

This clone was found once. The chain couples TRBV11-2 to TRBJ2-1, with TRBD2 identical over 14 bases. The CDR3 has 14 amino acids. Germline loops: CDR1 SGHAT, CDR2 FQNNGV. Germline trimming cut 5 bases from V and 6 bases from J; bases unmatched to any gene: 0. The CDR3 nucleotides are TGTGCCAGCAGCGGGACTAGCGGGAGCAATGAGCAGTTCTTC. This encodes CASSGTSGSNEQFF.

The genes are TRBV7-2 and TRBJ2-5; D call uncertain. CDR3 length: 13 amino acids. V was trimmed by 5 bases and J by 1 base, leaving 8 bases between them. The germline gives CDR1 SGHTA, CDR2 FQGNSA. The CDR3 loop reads CASSRNPQETQYF. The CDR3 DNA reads TGTGCCAGCAGCAGGAACCCCCAAGAGACCCAGTACTTC.

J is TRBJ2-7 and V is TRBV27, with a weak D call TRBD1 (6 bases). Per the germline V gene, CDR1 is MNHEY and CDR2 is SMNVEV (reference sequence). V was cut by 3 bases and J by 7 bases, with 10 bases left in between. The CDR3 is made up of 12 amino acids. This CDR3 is CASSFDRREQYF. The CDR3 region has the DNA TGTGCCAGCAGTTTCGACAGGAGGGAGCAGTACTTC.

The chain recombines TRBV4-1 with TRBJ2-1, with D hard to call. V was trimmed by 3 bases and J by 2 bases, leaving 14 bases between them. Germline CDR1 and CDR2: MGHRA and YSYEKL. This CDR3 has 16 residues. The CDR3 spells CASSHAGRVAYNEQFF. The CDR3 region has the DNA TGCGCCAGCAGCCATGCCGGTCGTGTGGCCTACAATGAGCAGTTCTTC.

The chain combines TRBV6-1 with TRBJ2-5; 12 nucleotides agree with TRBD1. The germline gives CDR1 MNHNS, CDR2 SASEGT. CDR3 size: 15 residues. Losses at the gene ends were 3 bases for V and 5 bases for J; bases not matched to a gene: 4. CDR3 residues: CASSEGQGAWETQYF. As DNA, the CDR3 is TGTGCCAGCAGTGAGGGACAGGGGGCTTGGGAGACCCAGTACTTC.

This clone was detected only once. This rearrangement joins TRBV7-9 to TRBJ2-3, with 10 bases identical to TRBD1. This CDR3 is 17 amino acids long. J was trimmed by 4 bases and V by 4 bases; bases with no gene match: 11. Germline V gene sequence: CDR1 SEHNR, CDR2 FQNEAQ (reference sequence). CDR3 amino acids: CASSSPLGQGGPDTQYF. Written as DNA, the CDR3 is TGTGCCAGCAGCTCACCTCTTGGACAGGGGGGTCCAGATACGCAGTATTTT.

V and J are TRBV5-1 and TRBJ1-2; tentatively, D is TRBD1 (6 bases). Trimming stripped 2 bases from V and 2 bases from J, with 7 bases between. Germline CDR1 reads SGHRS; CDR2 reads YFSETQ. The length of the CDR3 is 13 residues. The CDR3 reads CASSFGQNYGYTF. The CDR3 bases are TGCGCCAGCAGCTTCGGACAGAACTATGGCTACACCTTC.

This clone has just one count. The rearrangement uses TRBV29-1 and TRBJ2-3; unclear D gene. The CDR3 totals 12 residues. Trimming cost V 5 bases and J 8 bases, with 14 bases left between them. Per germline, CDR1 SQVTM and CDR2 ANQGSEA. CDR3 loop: CSVWLPSGTQYF. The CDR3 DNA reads TGCAGCGTTTGGCTCCCGTCCGGTACGCAGTATTTT.

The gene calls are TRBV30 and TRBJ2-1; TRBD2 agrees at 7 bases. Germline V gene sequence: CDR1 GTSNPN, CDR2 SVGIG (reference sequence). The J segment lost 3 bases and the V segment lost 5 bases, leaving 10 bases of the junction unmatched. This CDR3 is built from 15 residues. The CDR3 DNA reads TGTGCCTGGGGATTGGGGAGGGTATACTACAATGAGCAGTTCTTC. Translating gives CAWGLGRVYYNEQFF.